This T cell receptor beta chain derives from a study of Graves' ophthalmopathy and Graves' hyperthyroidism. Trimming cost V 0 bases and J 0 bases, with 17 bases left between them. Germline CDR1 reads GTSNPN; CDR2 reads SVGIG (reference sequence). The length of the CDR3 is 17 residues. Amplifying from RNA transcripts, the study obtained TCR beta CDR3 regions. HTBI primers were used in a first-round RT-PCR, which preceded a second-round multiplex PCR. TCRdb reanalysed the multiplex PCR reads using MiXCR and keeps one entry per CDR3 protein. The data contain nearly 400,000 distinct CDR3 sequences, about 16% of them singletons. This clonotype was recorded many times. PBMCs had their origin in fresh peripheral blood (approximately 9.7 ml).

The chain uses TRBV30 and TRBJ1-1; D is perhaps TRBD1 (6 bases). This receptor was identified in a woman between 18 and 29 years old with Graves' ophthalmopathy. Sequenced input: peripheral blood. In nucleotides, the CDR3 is TGTGCCTGGAGTGTACAATATAGGGGGGCGATGAACACTGAAGCTTTCTTT. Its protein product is CAWSVQYRGAMNTEAFF.